The clone carrying this TCR beta chain came up many times. Its target is not known. This sample stems from a study of response to subunit inactivated influenza vaccine. TCRdb re-analysed the RT-PCR reads in MiXCR, keeping a single row per CDR3 protein. This repertoire shows approximately 530,000 distinct CDR3 sequences, about 8% found once; its top ten account for 10% to 15%. CDR3 size: 13 residues. Between the trimmed V and J ends, which lost 3 bases and 2 bases, there was a span of 10 bases. Germline CDR1 is DFQATT and CDR2 is SNEGSKA (reference sequence). Study-level points and caveats: It was the authors' suggestion that each seasonal influenza vaccination recruits few new T cells.

This specimen consisted of PBMCs from blood, obtained 23 months after vaccination. The receptor was derived from a man in his fifties or sixties who received an inactivated influenza vaccine. The gene calls are TRBV20-1 and TRBJ2-5; D gene ambiguous. CDR3 coding DNA: TGCAGTGCTAGTCGGGCTTTACAAGAGACCCAGTACTTC. This gives the protein CSASRALQETQYF.